This T cell receptor beta chain was obtained from a study of T cell responses to AZD1222 COVID-19 vaccine. Study in general: Combined were second doses at about 4 or about 12 weeks.

Measured with immunoSEQ multiplex PCR; TCRdb has only the in-frame clones, and not every one. The sample has 85,000 to 110,000 clones; around 90% are singletons. V lost 2 bases and J lost 4; bases outside the gene matches: 1. This CDR3 spans 14 amino acids. Germline-derived CDR1 and CDR2 are WNHNN and SYGVQD (reference sequence). The TCR was taken from an adult in good health. The source material was peripheral blood, sampled on day 0 of AZD1222 vaccination. The chain employs TRBV10-1 and TRBJ2-3; 9 bases agree with TRBD1. This CDR3 reads CASSEGQGSDTQYF. Here the CDR3 DNA reads TGCGCCAGCAGTGAGGGACAGGGGTCAGATACGCAGTATTTT.